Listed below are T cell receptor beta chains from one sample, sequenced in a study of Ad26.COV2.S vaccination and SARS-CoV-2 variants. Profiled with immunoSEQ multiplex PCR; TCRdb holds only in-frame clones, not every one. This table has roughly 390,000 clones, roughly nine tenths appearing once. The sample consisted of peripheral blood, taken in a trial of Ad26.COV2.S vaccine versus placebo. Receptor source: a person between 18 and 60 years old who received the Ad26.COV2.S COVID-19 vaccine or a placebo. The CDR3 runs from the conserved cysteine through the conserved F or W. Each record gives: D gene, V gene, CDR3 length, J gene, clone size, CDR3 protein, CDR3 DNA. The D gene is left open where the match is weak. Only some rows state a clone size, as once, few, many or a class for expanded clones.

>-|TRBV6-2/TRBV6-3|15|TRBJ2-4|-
CASSYPGLAKNIQYF
TGTGCCAGCAGTTACCCGGGACTAGCCAAAAACATTCAGTACTTC
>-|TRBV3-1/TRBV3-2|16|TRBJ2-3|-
CASSQEAPNLSDTQYF
TGTGCCAGCAGCCAAGAGGCCCCCAACCTCTCAGATACGCAGTATTTT
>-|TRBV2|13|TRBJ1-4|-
CASSYSISEKLFF
TGTGCCAGCAGTTACAGTATTAGTGAAAAACTGTTTTTT
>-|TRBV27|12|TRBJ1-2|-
CASSLSDTGYTF
TGTGCCAGCAGTTTATCGGACACAGGCTACACCTTC
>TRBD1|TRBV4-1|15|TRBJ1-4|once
CASSQTGTANEKLFF
TGCGCCAGCAGCCAAACCGGGACAGCTAATGAAAAACTGTTTTTT
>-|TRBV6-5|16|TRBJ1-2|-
CASSYSPADNQRGYTF
TGTGCCAGCAGTTACTCTCCAGCGGACAACCAACGGGGCTACACCTTC
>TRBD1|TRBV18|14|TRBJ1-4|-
CASSSGQINEKLFF
TGTGCCAGCTCATCGGGACAGATTAATGAAAAACTGTTTTTT
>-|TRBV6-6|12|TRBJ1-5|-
CASSFLNQPQHF
TGTGCCAGCAGCTTCTTAAATCAGCCCCAGCATTTT
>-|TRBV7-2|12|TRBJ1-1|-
CASSLWGRVAFF
TGTGCCAGCAGCTTGTGGGGGAGGGTAGCTTTCTTT
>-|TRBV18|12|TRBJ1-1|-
CASSPTNTEAFF
TGTGCCAGCTCACCGACGAACACTGAAGCTTTCTTT
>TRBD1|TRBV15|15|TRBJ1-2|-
CATRPNRGSNYGYTF
TGTGCCACCAGACCGAACAGGGGATCTAACTATGGCTACACCTTC
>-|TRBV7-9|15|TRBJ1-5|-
CASSFGGISNQPQHF
TGTGCCAGCAGCTTTGGGGGGATTAGCAATCAGCCCCAGCATTTT
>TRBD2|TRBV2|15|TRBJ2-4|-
CASHGGALRRNIQYF
TGTGCCAGCCACGGGGGGGCTTTACGAAGGAACATTCAGTACTTC
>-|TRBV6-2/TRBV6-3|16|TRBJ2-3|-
CASSYNFRVSTDTQYF
TGTGCCAGCAGTTACAATTTCCGGGTTAGCACAGATACGCAGTATTTT
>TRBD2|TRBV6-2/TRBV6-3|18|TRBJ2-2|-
CASSYPATSGYNTGELFF
TGTGCCAGCAGTTACCCGGCGACTAGCGGATATAACACCGGGGAGCTGTTTTTT
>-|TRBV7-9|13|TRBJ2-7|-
CASSSLIEYEQYF
TGTGCCAGCAGCTCCCTGATAGAGTACGAGCAGTACTTC
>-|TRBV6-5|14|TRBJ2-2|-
CASRDTANTGELFF
TGTGCCAGCAGGGACACAGCGAACACCGGGGAGCTGTTTTTT
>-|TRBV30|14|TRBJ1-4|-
CAWSVQATNEKLFF
TGTGCCTGGAGTGTACAAGCAACTAATGAAAAACTGTTTTTT
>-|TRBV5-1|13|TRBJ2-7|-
CASSRDGTYEQYF
TGCGCCAGCAGCCGGGACGGAACCTACGAGCAGTACTTC
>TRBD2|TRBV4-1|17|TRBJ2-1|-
CASSRVSGGGSYNEQFF
TGCGCCAGCAGCCGCGTTAGCGGGGGAGGTTCCTACAATGAGCAGTTCTTC
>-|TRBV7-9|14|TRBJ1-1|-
CASRLGEMNTEAFF
TGTGCCAGCAGATTAGGGGAGATGAACACTGAAGCTTTCTTT
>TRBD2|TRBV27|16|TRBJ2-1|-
CATRGGRTSSYNEQFF
TGTGCCACCCGGGGGGGCAGGACTAGCTCCTACAATGAGCAGTTCTTC
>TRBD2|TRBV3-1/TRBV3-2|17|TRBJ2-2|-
CASSRGLAGLNTGELFF
TGTGCCAGCAGCCGGGGACTAGCGGGTCTGAACACCGGGGAGCTGTTTTTT
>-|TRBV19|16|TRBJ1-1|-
CASSIPRALGRTEAFF
TGTGCCAGTAGTATCCCGAGGGCCCTCGGGAGGACTGAAGCTTTCTTT
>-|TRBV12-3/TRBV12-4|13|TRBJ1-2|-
CASSLGGSYGYTF
TGTGCCAGCAGTTTAGGGGGCAGCTATGGCTACACCTTC
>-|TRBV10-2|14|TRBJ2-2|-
CASSEDSNTGELFF
TGCGCCAGCAGTGAAGACTCGAACACCGGGGAGCTGTTTTTT
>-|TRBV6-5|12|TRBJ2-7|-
CASRGQAYEQYF
TGTGCCAGCAGAGGGCAAGCCTACGAGCAGTACTTC
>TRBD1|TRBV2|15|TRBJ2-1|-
CASRDRDRGANEQFF
TGTGCCAGCAGGGACCGGGACAGGGGGGCCAATGAGCAGTTCTTC
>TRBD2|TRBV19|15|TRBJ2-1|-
CASTTTSGGRNEQFF
TGTGCCAGTACCACGACTAGCGGGGGCAGGAATGAGCAGTTCTTC
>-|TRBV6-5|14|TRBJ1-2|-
CASSYSNLGNGYTF
TGTGCCAGCAGTTACTCGAATCTGGGGAATGGCTACACCTTC
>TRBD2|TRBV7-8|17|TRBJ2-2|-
CASSLLGGAAYTGELFF
TGTGCCAGCAGCTTACTCGGGGGGGCGGCCTACACCGGGGAGCTGTTTTTT